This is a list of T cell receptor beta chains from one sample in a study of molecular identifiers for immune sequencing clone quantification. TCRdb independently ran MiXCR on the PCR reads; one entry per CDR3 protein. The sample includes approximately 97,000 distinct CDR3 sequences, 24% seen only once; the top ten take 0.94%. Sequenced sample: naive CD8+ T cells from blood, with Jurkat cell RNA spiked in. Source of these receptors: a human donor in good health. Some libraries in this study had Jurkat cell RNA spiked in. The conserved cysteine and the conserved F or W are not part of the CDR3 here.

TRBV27	ASRIRYQETQY
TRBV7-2	ASSLGGNRVSGNTIY
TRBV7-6	ASSSLGSEQETQY
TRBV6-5	ASKGLAGVTDTQY
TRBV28	ASSAGTGGRNQPQH
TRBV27	ASSFGVAGEAF
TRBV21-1	ASSKKDGNQPQH
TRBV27	ASSLGTAAYEQY
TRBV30	AWSEDPTVTQY
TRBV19	ASSIPEAGANVLT
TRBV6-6	ASSPGAGTGSGNTIY
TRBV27	ASSLAGPPFTDTQY
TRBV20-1	SARSGQIPGSSTDTQY
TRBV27	ASSFFRGPSYEQY
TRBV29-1	SVETGDGTDTQY
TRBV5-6	ASSLRGGYPEAF
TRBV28	ASSLGVPTGELF
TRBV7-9	ASSATRTDTQY
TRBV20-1	SARVAGGLGDTQY
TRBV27	ASSRKGGFYGYT
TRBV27	ASGPLTGGTEAF
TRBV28	ASSPPGSLGH
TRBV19	ASSIGMGISKNIQY
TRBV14	AGSHITDGYT
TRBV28	ASSPPPGIGDTEAL
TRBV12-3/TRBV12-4	ASSLGEGTEAF
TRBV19	ASRRRDSGLAGPSSCNEQF
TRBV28	ASSLNTPAPYNEQF
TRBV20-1	SARPTSWYEQY
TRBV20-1	SGGQGARNEAF
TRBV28	ASSFYRGPDEQY
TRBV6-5	ASSYSGEQF
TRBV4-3	ASSQEDRAGGYT
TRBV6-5	ASSQGLAGGPGQF
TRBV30	ARSDTRLMGTEAF
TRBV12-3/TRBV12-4	ASSQISSSGGYNEQF
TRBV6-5	ASSLSQSWFTDTNEKLF
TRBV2	ASRGTSGAPSTDTQY
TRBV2	ASKGYNPPDTQY
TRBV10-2	ASSESGGLQPQH
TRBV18	ASSPPGQGVNTEAF
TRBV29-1	STQGAGTGELF
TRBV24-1	ATNPESAEGAYEQY
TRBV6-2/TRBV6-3	ASSFGPTYEQY
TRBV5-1	ASSYGQGYEQY
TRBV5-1	ASSLETSGSADTQY
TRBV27	ASKPGRGDQPQH
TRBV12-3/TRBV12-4	ASSGRLAGLTDTQY
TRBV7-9	ASSAEGDIDQPQH
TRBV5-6	ASSLAWNTGELF
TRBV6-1	ASRDLGTAYEQY
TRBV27	ASSLGNTQY
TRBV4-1	ASSQDWGSNNEQF